This TCR beta chain originates from a study of PD-L1 blockade in urothelial cancer. The study, taken as a whole, reports: Clones that were tumor-associated expanded more in the blood of durable-benefit patients at 3 weeks.

V gave up 1 base and J gave up 6 bases, with 7 bases separating them. The CDR3 has 13 amino acids. Germline V CDR1 and CDR2: SGHAT, FQDESV (reference sequence). The repertoire was sequenced with immunoSEQ multiplex PCR; TCRdb's copy has only in-frame clones and lacks some. The sample lists about 41,000 clones, roughly 84% occurring once. Note on this clone: Its matching antigen is unknown.

The time point: peripheral blood 6 weeks after treatment start. The sequence was obtained from a man between 65 and 79 years old with urothelial cancer. The chain employs TRBV11-1 and TRBJ2-1; D remains ambiguous. Sequencing was performed on PBMCs, taken around atezolizumab (anti-PD-L1) treatment. CDR3 loop: CASSLGGINEQFF. The CDR3 DNA reads TGTGCCAGCAGCTTAGGAGGAATCAATGAGCAGTTCTTC.